This T cell receptor beta chain was recovered during a study of blood T cells in healthy people across ages. The donors, healthy Caucasians from Russia, were aged about 6 to 95. A sample-barcoded 5' primer and a J-beta primer mix were used in a second PCR of about 7 to 12 cycles. Researchers report that a template-switch adaptor with 12 random nucleotides tagged each cDNA molecule. TCRdb fed the 5' RACE reads into MiXCR, producing one record per CDR3 protein. The sample records 750,000 to 850,000 distinct CDR3 sequences, 20% to 25% being singletons. J lost 8 bases, V lost 7 bases, and 11 bases had no gene match. This CDR3 is built from 15 residues. These records were also assigned to another study, of T cells of mothers and their children.

The sample consisted of blood. This receptor was obtained from a boy between 5 and 17 years old in good health. The chain employs TRBV12-3 or TRBV12-4 and TRBJ1-4; 9 bases agree with TRBD1. The CDR3 here is CASNTPGQGREKLFF. Here the CDR3 DNA reads TGTGCCAGCAATACGCCGGGACAGGGTCGCGAAAAACTGTTTTTT.